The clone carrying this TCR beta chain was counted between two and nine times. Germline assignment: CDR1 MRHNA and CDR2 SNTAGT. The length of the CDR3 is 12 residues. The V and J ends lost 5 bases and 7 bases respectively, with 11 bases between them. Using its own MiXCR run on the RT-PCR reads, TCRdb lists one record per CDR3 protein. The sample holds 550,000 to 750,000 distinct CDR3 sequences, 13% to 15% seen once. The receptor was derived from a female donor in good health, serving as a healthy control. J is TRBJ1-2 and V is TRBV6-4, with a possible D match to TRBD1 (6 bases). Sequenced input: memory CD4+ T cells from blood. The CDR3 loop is CASSSGARGYTF. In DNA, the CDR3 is TGTGCCAGCAGTTCAGGGGCTCGTGGCTACACCTTC.